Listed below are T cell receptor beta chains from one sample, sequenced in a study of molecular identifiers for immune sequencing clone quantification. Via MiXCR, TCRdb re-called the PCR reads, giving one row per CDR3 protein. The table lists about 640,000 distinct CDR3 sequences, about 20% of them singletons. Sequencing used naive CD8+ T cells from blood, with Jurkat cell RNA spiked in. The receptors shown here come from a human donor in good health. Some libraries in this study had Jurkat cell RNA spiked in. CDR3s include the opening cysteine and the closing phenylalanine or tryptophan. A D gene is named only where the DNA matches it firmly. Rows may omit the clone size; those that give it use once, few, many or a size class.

TGTGCCAGCAGGGGACAGCGGGGGGGCCAAGATACGCAGTATTTT CASRGQRGGQDTQYF TRBJ2-3 many TRBD2 TRBV12-3/TRBV12-4
TGTGCCAGCAGGGGGAGCAGGGATGATTACGAGCAGTACTTC CASRGSRDDYEQYF TRBJ2-7 . . TRBV2
TGCGCCAGCAGCTTGAACGGACAGGGGGCGTGGGAGCAGTACTTC CASSLNGQGAWEQYF TRBJ2-7 many TRBD1 TRBV5-1
TGTGCCAGCAGTTTATTAGGACAGGGTTTGTACGAGCAGTACTTC CASSLLGQGLYEQYF TRBJ2-7 . TRBD1 TRBV27
TGTGCCACCAGCTCCTCCCCCGCGACAGGGAGCACAGATACGCAGTATTTT CATSSSPATGSTDTQYF TRBJ2-3 many TRBD1 TRBV15
TGTGCCAGCAGCTTAACGTTTAAAGCGGGGGAACCCAATGAGCAGTCCTTC CASSLTFKAGEPNEQSF TRBJ2-1 . TRBD2 TRBV7-3
TGCAGTGCTAGAGATCTCTTAGGGGGGGACAGGATGAACACTGAAGCTTTCTTT CSARDLLGGDRMNTEAFF TRBJ1-1 many TRBD1 TRBV20-1
TGTGCCAGCAGTTACGCGGGTCCGGGATACGAGCAGTACTTC CASSYAGPGYEQYF TRBJ2-7 many . TRBV6-5
TGCGGAGGACAGGGTAGCTACGAGCAGTACTTC CGGQGSYEQYF TRBJ2-7 once TRBD1 TRBV20-1
TGTGCCAGCAGTTACACGGACCCAACAGATGGGGGTACGCAGTATTTT CASSYTDPTDGGTQYF TRBJ2-3 . . TRBV6-5
TGTGCCAGCAGTTGGGCGGGATTCACAGATACGCAGTATTTT CASSWAGFTDTQYF TRBJ2-3 . . TRBV27
TGCAGCGTTGAATGGCGGGGGACCTACAATGAGCAGTTCTTC CSVEWRGTYNEQFF TRBJ2-1 many TRBD2 TRBV29-1
TGTGCCAGCAGTTACCAGGGGCCTGGCGACGAGCAGTACTTC CASSYQGPGDEQYF TRBJ2-7 many . TRBV6-2/TRBV6-3
TGCAGCGTTACCGGGGCCTCGGCTGGAAACACCATATATTTT CSVTGASAGNTIYF TRBJ1-3 few . TRBV29-1
TGTGCCAGCTCACCGGGGAGGCGGTACCAAGAGACCCAGTACTTC CASSPGRRYQETQYF TRBJ2-5 many . TRBV6-5
TGTGCCAGCAGCCTAAGGAATTTTAACACTGAAGCTTTCTTT CASSLRNFNTEAFF TRBJ1-1 many . TRBV6-5
TGCGCCAGCAGCCAAGTTGGGTATAATTCACCCCTCCACTTT CASSQVGYNSPLHF TRBJ1-6 many . TRBV4-1
TGTGCCAGCAGCTTAAATCAGGGTATTGAGACCCAGTACTTC CASSLNQGIETQYF TRBJ2-5 many . TRBV7-9
TGTGCCAGCAGCGTAGAGTCCTATACCACTGAAGCTTTCTTT CASSVESYTTEAFF TRBJ1-1 many . TRBV9
TGTGCCAGCAGCCATAGCTCCTACGAGCAGTACTTC CASSHSSYEQYF TRBJ2-7 many . TRBV5-1
TGTGCCAGCAGCTTAGAAGACAGTTTCTCAGGCGAGCAGTACTTC CASSLEDSFSGEQYF TRBJ2-7 . . TRBV11-2
TGTGCCAGCAGTCTCACCAGGGGGCTCTTCGCTAGCACTGAAGCTTTCTTT CASSLTRGLFASTEAFF TRBJ1-1 many TRBD1 TRBV27
TGCGCCAGCAGCCTAGACAGCCTTAGCTCCTACGAGCAGTACTTC CASSLDSLSSYEQYF TRBJ2-7 many . TRBV5-1
TGTGTCAGCAGCGTAGGCAGGGCTGGGCAGCCCCAGCGTTTT CVSSVGRAGQPQRF TRBJ1-5 . . TRBV9
TGTGCCAGCAGCCATACTTCGAGAAACACTGAAGCTTTCTTT CASSHTSRNTEAFF TRBJ1-1 many . TRBV3-1
TGTGCCAGTAGTATAGTAGGTCGGACTGAAGCTTCCTTT CASSIVGRTEASF TRBJ1-1 . . TRBV19
TGTGCCAGCAGCCATTGGACTAGTCCCAGCTCCTACAATGAGCAGTTCTTC CASSHWTSPSSYNEQFF TRBJ2-1 many TRBD2 TRBV14
TGTGCCAGCAGTTCCCGGGGACTAGCAGGAGATACGCAGTATTTT CASSSRGLAGDTQYF TRBJ2-3 many TRBD2 TRBV2
TGTGCCAGCAGCCTGCGCGTGGCCTACGAGCAGTACTTC CASSLRVAYEQYF TRBJ2-7 many . TRBV5-5
TGTGCCAGCAGCTTGGGTGGTCCGGGGCTGGTTAATTCACCCCTCCACTTT CASSLGGPGLVNSPLHF TRBJ1-6 . . TRBV5-4
TGTGCCAGCAGCCCGTACGAACAGAGCTCCTACAATGAGCAGTTCTTC CASSPYEQSSYNEQFF TRBJ2-1 many . TRBV5-4
TGTGCCAGCAGTTCCCTCTGGGGGGTTTACGAGCAGTACTTC CASSSLWGVYEQYF TRBJ2-7 . . TRBV27
TGTGCCAGCAGCCTTGGGACAGGGGGCTATTATCAGCCCCAGCATTTT CASSLGTGGYYQPQHF TRBJ1-5 many TRBD1 TRBV7-9
TGTGCCAGCAGTGGGTTGGTCAGACTCACAGATACGCAGTATTTT CASSGLVRLTDTQYF TRBJ2-3 many . TRBV28